The clone carrying this TCR beta chain has more than one count but fewer than ten. Its antigen is not known. A single heparinised blood sample, averaging approximately 110 mL, was obtained per donor. The authors obtained over 98% purity in all sorted populations. Expressed TCRB transcripts were sequenced because the isolated RNA had all been reverse transcribed beforehand. Measured with immunoSEQ multiplex PCR; TCRdb has only the in-frame clones, and not every one. The data contain over 600,000 clones, 12% of them singletons. This sample was taken from a study of beta chain features in type 1 diabetes. General observations from the study: Shortening that was moderate but significant affected the TCRB CDR3s of Type 1 diabetes patients in all four CD4+ subsets. More deletions and fewer insertions at VDJ junctions were found in patients with type 1 diabetes.

The CDR3 contains 17 residues. J was trimmed by 2 bases and V by 4 bases; bases with no gene match: 14. The V gene's germline CDR1 is SGHTA and CDR2 FQGNSA. The TCR comes from a young man with type 1 diabetes. The chain carries TRBV7-2 and TRBJ2-7; 7 bases are shared with TRBD1. The sample taken for sequencing was naive CD4+ T cells from blood. DNA of the CDR3: TGTGCCAGCAGCTATAGGGACAGCAGGAGCCGGACCTACGAGCAGTACTTC. Amino acids: CASSYRDSRSRTYEQYF.